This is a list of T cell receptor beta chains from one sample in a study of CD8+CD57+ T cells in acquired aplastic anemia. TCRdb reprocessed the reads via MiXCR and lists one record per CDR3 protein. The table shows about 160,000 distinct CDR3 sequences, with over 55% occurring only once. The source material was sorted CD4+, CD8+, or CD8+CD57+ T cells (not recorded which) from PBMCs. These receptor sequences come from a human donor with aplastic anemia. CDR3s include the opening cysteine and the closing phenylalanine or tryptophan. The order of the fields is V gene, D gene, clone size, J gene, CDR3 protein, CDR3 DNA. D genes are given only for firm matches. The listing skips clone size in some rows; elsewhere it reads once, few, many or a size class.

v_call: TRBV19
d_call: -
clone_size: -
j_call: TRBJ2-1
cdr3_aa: CASSMRDEQFF
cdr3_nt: TGTGCCAGTAGTATGAGGGATGAGCAGTTCTTC

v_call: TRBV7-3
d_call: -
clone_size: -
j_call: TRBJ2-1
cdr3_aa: CASSLAPGTRDEQFF
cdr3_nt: TGTGCCAGCAGCTTAGCTCCGGGGACGAGGGATGAGCAGTTCTTC

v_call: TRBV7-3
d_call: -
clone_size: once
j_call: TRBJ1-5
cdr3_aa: CARFRTVNNQPQHF
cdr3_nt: TGTGCCCGCTTTAGGACAGTGAACAATCAGCCCCAGCATTTT

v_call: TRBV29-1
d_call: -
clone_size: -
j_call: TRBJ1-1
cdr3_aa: CSGVNTEAFF
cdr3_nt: TGCAGCGGAGTGAACACTGAAGCTTTCTTT

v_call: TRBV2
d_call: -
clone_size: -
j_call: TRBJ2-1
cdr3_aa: CASSYHSYNEQFF
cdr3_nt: TGTGCCAGCAGTTACCACTCCTACAATGAGCAGTTCTTC

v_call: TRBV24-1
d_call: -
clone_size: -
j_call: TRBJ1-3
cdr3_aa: CATSDPGRTGNTIYF
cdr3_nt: TGTGCCACCAGTGATCCGGGACGTACCGGGAACACCATATATTTT

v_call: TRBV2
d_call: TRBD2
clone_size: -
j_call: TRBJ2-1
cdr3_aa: CASSPWTSGGYNEQFF
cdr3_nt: TGTGCCAGCAGCCCCTGGACTAGCGGGGGGTACAATGAGCAGTTCTTC

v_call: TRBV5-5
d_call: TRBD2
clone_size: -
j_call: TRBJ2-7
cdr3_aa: CASGTGTSVSPGLDF
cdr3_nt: TGTGCCAGCGGAACCGGGACTAGCGTCTCCCCGGGTTTGGACTTC

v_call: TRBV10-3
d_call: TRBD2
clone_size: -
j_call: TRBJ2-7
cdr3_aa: CAISDLLTGGPNEQYF
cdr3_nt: TGTGCCATCAGTGATCTTTTAACGGGAGGGCCCAACGAGCAGTACTTC

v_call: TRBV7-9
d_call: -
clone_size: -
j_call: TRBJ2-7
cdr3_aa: CASSLVPRQNYEQYF
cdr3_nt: TGTGCCAGCAGCTTAGTCCCCCGACAGAACTACGAGCAGTACTTC

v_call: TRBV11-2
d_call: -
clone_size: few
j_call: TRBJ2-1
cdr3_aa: CASSLAAVSYNEQFF
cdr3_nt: TGTGCCAGCAGCTTGGCCGCAGTGTCCTACAATGAGCAGTTCTTC

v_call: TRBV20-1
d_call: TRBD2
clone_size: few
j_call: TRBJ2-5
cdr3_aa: CSARVPYQAGGRETQYF
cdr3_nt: TGCAGTGCTAGAGTCCCGTATCAAGCGGGGGGGCGGGAGACCCAGTACTTC

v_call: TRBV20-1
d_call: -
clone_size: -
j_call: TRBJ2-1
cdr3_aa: CSAPVRGGYNEQFF
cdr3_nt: TGCAGTGCCCCAGTCCGCGGCGGATACAATGAGCAGTTCTTC

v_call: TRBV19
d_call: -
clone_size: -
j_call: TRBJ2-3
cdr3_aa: CASSGRSTHTQYF
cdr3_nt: TGTGCCAGTAGCGGACGGAGTACCCATACGCAGTATTTT

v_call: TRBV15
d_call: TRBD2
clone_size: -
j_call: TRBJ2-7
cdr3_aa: CATSRVSGRAIEQYF
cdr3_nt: TGTGCCACCAGCAGAGTTAGCGGGAGAGCTATCGAGCAGTACTTC

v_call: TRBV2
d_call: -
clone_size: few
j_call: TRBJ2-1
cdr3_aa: CASTIDPSYNEQFF
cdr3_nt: TGTGCCAGCACCATCGACCCCTCCTACAATGAGCAGTTCTTC

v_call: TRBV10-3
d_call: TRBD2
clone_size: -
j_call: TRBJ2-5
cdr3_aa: CATGLGGGATETQYF
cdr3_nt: TGTGCCACAGGGCTTGGCGGGGGGGCCACAGAGACCCAGTACTTC

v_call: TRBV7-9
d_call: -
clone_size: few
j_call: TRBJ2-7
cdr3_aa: CASSLPPEQYF
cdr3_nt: TGTGCCAGCAGCCTCCCGCCCGAGCAGTACTTC

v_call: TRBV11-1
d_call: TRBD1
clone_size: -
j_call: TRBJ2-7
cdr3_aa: CASRLGQGGDEQYF
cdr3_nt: TGCGCCAGCAGGTTGGGACAGGGGGGCGACGAGCAGTACTTC

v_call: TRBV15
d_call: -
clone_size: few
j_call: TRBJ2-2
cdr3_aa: CATSRLGTVAGELFF
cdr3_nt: TGTGCCACCAGCAGACTGGGAACAGTGGCCGGGGAGCTGTTTTTT

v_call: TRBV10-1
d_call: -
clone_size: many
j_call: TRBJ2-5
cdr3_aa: CASSESTAETQYF
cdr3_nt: TGCGCCAGCAGTGAGTCGACGGCGGAGACCCAGTACTTC

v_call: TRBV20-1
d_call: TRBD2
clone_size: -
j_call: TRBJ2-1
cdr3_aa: CSARTSGGNEQFF
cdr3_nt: TGCAGTGCCAGAACTAGCGGGGGGAATGAGCAGTTCTTC

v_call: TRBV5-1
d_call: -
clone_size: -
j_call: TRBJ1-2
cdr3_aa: CASSLDRDFISGYTF
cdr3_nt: TGCGCCAGCAGCTTGGACAGGGATTTCATATCTGGCTACACCTTC

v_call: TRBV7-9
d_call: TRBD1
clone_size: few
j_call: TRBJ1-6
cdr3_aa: CASSLATGDNSPLHF
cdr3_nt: TGTGCCAGCAGCTTAGCGACAGGGGATAATTCACCCCTCCACTTT

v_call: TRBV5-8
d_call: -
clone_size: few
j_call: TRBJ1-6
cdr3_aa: CASSLGQGSSPLHF
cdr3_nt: TGTGCCAGCAGCTTGGGGCAGGGTAGTTCACCCCTCCACTTT

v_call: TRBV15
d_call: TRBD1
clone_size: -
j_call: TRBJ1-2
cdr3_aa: CATSRDRGGTNYGYTF
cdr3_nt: TGTGCCACCAGCAGAGACAGGGGGGGGACTAACTATGGCTACACCTTC

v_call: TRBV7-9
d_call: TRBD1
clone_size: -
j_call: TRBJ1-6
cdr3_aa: CASSLEGQGYNSPLHF
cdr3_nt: TGTGCCAGCAGCTTAGAGGGACAGGGGTATAATTCACCCCTCCACTTT

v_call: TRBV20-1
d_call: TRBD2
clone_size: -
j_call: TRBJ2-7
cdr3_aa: CSARDGTRPHEQYF
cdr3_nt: TGCAGTGCTAGAGATGGGACTAGACCCCACGAGCAGTACTTC

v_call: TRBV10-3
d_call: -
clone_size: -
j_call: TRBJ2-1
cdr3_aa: CAISERNEQFF
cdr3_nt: TGTGCCATCAGTGAGCGGAATGAGCAGTTCTTC

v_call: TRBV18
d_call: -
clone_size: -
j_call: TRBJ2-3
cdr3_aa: CASSLPVSDTQYF
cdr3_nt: TGTGCCAGCTCACTCCCTGTCTCAGATACGCAGTATTTT

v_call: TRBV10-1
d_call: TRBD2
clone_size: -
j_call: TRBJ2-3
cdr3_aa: CASSERRISGTSTDTQYF
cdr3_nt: TGCGCCAGCAGTGAACGGAGGATTAGCGGGACAAGCACAGATACGCAGTATTTT

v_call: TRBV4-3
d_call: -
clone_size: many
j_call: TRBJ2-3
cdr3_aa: CASSQGETGSTDTQYF
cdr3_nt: TGCGCCAGCAGCCAAGGAGAGACGGGGAGCACAGATACGCAGTATTTT

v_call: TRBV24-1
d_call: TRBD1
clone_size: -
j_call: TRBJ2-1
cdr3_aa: CATSAQQGAYNEQFF
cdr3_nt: TGTGCCACCAGTGCCCAACAGGGGGCTTACAATGAGCAGTTCTTC

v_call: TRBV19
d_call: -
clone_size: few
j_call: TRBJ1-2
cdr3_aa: CASSMGSNYGYTF
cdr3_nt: TGTGCCAGTAGTATGGGCAGTAACTATGGCTACACCTTC

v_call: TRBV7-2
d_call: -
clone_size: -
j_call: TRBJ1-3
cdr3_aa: CASSQDRGVPTIYF
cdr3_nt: TGTGCCAGCAGCCAAGACCGGGGGGTCCCCACCATATATTTT

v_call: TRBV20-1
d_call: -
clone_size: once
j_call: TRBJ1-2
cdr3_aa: CSAPKGREGYTF
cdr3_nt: TGCAGTGCCCCCAAAGGGAGGGAAGGCTACACCTTC

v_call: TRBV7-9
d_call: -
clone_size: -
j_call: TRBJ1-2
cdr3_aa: CASSFREEDGYTF
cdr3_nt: TGTGCCAGCAGCTTCAGGGAGGAGGATGGCTACACCTTC

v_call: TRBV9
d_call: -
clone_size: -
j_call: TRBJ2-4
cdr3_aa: CASSGGGPQGLKNIQYF
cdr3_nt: TGTGCCAGCAGCGGGGGGGGGCCCCAGGGCCTTAAAAACATTCAGTACTTC

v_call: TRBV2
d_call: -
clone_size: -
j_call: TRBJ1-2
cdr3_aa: CASSEQSYGYTF
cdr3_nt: TGTGCCAGCAGTGAACAGTCCTATGGCTACACCTTC

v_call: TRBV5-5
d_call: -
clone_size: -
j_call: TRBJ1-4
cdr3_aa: CASSRSTATEKLFF
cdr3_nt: TGTGCCAGCAGCCGTTCGACAGCCACAGAAAAACTGTTTTTT

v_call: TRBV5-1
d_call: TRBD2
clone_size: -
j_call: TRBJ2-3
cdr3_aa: CASSLPGGAGTDTQYF
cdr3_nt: TGCGCCAGCAGCTTGCCGGGAGGAGCGGGTACAGATACGCAGTATTTT